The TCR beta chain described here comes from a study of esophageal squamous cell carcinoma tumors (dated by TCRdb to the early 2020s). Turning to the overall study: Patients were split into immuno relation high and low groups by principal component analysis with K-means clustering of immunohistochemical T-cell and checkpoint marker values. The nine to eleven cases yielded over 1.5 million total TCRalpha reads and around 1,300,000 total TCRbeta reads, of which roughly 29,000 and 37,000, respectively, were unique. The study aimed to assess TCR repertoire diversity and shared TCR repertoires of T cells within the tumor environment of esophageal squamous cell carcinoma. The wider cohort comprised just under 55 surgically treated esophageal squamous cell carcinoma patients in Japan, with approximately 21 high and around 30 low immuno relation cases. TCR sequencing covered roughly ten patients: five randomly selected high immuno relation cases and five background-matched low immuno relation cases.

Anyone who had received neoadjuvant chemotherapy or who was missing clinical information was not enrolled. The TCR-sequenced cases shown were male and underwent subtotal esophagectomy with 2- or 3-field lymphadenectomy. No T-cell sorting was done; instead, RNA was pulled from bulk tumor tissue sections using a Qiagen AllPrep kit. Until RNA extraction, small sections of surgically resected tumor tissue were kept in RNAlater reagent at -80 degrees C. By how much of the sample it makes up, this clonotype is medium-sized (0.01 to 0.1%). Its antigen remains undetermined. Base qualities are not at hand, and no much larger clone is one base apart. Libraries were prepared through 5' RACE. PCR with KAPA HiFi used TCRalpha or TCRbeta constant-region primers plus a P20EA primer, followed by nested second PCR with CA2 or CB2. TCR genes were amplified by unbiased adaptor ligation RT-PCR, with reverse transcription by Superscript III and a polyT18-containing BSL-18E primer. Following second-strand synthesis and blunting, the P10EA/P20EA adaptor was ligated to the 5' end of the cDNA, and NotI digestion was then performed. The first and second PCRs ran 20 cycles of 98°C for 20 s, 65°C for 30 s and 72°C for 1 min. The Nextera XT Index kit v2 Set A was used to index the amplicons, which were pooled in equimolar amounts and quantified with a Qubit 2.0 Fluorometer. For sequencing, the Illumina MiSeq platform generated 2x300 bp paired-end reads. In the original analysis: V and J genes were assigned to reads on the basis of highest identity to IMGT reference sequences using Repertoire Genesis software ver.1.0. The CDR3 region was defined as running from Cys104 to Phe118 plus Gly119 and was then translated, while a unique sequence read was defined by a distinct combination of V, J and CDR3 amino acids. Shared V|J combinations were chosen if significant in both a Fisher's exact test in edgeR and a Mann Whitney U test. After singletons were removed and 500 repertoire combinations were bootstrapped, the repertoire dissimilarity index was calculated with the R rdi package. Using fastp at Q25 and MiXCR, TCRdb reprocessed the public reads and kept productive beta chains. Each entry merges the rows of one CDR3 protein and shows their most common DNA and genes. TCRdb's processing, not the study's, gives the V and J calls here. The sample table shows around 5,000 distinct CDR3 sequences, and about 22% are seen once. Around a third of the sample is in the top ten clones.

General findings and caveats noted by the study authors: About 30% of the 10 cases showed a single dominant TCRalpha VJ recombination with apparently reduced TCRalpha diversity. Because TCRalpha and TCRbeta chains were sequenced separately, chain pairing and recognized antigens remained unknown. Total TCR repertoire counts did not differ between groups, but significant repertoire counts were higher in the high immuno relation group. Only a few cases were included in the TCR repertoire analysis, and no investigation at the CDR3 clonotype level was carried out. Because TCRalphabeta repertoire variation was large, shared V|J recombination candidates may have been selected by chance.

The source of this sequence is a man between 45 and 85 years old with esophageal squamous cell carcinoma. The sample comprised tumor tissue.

The sequenced DNA is TGTGCCAGCAGTGTACAGGGGTCTGGGGCCAACGTCCTGACTTTC. Translated, it gives CASSVQGSGANVLTF. The sequence is built from TRBV6-1 and TRBJ2-6, with 7 bases matching TRBD1. Based on the germline V gene, the CDR1 and CDR2 sequences are MNHNS and SASEGT. The CDR3 has 15 amino acids, counting the end cysteine and phenylalanine. Of the read, only the CDR3 DNA is kept; its 45 bases are in frame from base 1. Trimming accounts for 4 bases at V and 1 base at J, while the number of junction bases matched to no gene is 1.